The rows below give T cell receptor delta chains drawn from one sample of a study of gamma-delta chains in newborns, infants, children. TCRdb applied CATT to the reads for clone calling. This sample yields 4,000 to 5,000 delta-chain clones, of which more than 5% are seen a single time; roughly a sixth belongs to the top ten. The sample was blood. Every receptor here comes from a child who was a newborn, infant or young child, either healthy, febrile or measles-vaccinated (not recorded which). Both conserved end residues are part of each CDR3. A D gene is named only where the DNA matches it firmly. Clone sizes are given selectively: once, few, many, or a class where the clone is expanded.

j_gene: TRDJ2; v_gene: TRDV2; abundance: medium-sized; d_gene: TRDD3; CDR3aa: CACDGLLGDNTAQLFF; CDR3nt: TGTGCCTGTGACGGTTTACTGGGGGATAATACAGCACAACTCTTCTTT
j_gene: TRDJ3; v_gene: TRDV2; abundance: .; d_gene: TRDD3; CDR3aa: CACDLTGGYGWDTRQMFF; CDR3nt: TGTGCCTGTGACCTTACTGGGGGATACGGCTGGGACACCCGACAGATGTTTTTC
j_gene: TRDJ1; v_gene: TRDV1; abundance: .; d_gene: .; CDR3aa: CALCEGYTDKLIF; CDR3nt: TGTGCTCTGTGTGAGGGATACACCGATAAACTCATCTTT
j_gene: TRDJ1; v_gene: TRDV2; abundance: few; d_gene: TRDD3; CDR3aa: CACDLLGALYTDKLIF; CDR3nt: TGTGCCTGTGACTTACTGGGGGCCCTGTACACCGATAAACTCATCTTT
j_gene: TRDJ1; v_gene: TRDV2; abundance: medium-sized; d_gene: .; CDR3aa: CACVVLGVTDKLIF; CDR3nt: TGTGCCTGTGTCGTACTGGGAGTTACCGATAAACTCATCTTT
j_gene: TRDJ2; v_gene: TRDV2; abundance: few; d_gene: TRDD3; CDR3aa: CACDTVGTGGSPTAQLFF; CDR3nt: TGTGCCTGTGACACCGTGGGTACTGGGGGTTCCCCTACAGCACAACTCTTCTTT
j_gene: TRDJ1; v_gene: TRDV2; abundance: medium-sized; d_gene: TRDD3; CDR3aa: CACDTLLGDTDKLIF; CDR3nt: TGTGCCTGTGACACGCTACTGGGGGACACCGATAAACTCATCTTT
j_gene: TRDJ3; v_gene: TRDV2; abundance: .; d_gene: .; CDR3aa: CACDTVNSYSWDTRQMFF; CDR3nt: TGTGCCTGTGACACCGTCAACTCCTACTCCTGGGACACCCGACAGATGTTTTTC
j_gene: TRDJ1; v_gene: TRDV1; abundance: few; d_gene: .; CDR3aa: CALGERVLRHDKLIF; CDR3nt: TGTGCTCTTGGGGAACGGGTCCTTCGTCACGATAAACTCATCTTT
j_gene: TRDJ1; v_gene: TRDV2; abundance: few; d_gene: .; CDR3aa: CACDNRGSITDKLIF; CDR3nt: TGCGCCTGTGACAACCGGGGATCCATCACCGATAAACTCATCTTT
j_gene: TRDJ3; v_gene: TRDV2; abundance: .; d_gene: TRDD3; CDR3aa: CACDTVLGDSGSWDTRQMFF; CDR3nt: TGTGCCTGTGACACCGTACTGGGGGACTCGGGCTCCTGGGACACCCGACAGATGTTTTTC
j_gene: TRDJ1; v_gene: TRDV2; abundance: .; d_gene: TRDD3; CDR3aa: CACDTYFFPVLGDTKTDKLIF; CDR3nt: TGTGCCTGTGACACTTACTTTTTCCCAGTACTGGGGGATACGAAGACCGATAAACTCATCTTT
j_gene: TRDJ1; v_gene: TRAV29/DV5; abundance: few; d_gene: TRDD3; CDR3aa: CAAISKGIGYYTDKLIF; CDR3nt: TGTGCAGCAATAAGTAAGGGGATAGGTTACTACACCGATAAACTCATCTTT
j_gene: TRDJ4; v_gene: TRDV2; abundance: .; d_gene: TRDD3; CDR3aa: CACEALGDTTLIF; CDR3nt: TGTGCCTGTGAGGCACTGGGGGATACGACCCTGATCTTT